This TCR beta chain was captured by sequencing in a study of T-cell reconstitution after alpha-beta-depleted transplantation in children. The study, taken as a whole, reports: After transplant, at about two months, alpha-beta T cells were reportedly derived from several hundred expanded graft clones.

This clonotype was counted ten times or more. The antigen is unknown. TCRbeta library construction was performed incorporating unique molecular identifiers. TCRdb fed the PCR reads into MiXCR, producing one record per CDR3 protein. The data contain around 100,000 distinct CDR3 sequences, 7.5% to 9% of them singletons. V was trimmed by 2 bases and J by 4 bases, leaving 13 bases between them. Germline CDR1 is SGDLS and CDR2 is YYNGEE. CDR3 length: 15 residues. This clonotype was obtained from a boy younger than 10 with acute lymphoblastic leukemia, due to receive a stem cell transplant. The chain uses TRBV9 and TRBJ2-1; either TRBD1 or TRBD2 may supply D (5 bases each). Sequencing was performed on PBMCs, taken before TCRalphabeta/CD19-depleted stem cell transplant. The CDR3 protein is CASSVRRGGYNEQFF. In DNA, the CDR3 is TGTGCCAGCAGCGTGCGAAGGGGCGGGTACAATGAGCAGTTCTTC.